This T cell receptor (beta chain) was identified in a study of OX40 agonist ivuxolimab in advanced cancers. Background on the study: Having had anti-PD-1, anti-PD-L1 or anti-CTLA-4 therapy before was allowed, and about 40% had some.

This clone came up once. Using immunoSEQ multiplex PCR, the repertoire was profiled, and TCRdb retains in-frame clones only, with some absent. The sample includes 15,000 to 20,000 clones, roughly four fifths seen only once; the top ten take 2% to 2.5%. Germline CDR1 is MGHRA and CDR2 is YSYEKL. After removal of 4 bases from V and 4 bases from J, the junction contained 10 bases not matched to a gene. The CDR3 is 17 residues long. This chain links TRBV4-1 with TRBJ1-3; the match to TRBD1 covers 10 bases. This sequence originates from an adult with an advanced solid tumor such as melanoma, head and neck, liver or kidney cancer. Sequenced material: CD4+ or CD8+ T cells sorted from blood, taken in a trial of the OX40 agonist ivuxolimab. The CDR3 DNA reads as TGCGCCAGCAGCCTAGAAGGGACAGGGGCCCTCGGAAACACCATATATTTT. Protein sequence: CASSLEGTGALGNTIYF.